The clone carrying this T cell receptor beta chain came up many times. What it binds is not known. This record comes from a study of T cell repertoires in cytomegalovirus infection. Study details: Public TCR beta signatures were indicative of both CMV infection and a matching HLA type. General study findings and limits: HLA-C-restricted CMV-specific TCR beta clonotypes were dominant in the ex vivo response. The cumulative frequency of public TCR beta families identified carriers of CMV plus the relevant HLA.

TCRdb processed the reads anew with MiXCR; each CDR3 protein has one entry. The table records 200,000 to 250,000 distinct CDR3 sequences, 9% to 15% of them present only once. Germline values: CDR1 SGHTA, CDR2 FQGNSA. The CDR3 length is 15 residues. V gave up 4 bases and J gave up 1 base, with 12 bases separating them. The sample comprised PBMCs. The genes are TRBV7-2 and TRBJ2-3; D uncertain. This TCR was recovered from a human donor in good health (CMV status not recorded). Some clones in this sample may be carry-over from other donors' samples. CDR3 in amino acids: CASSSRDLRTDTQYF. CDR3 nucleotide sequence: TGTGCCAGCAGCTCTAGGGATTTACGCACAGATACGCAGTATTTT. The variable domain in full, completed from reference TRBV7-2 and TRBJ2-3, reads GAGVSQSPSNKVTEKGKDVELRCDPISGHTALYWYRQSLGQGLEFLIYFQGNSAPDKSGLPSDRFSAERTGGSVSTLTIQRTQQEDSAVYLCASSSRDLRTDTQYFGPGTRLTVL.